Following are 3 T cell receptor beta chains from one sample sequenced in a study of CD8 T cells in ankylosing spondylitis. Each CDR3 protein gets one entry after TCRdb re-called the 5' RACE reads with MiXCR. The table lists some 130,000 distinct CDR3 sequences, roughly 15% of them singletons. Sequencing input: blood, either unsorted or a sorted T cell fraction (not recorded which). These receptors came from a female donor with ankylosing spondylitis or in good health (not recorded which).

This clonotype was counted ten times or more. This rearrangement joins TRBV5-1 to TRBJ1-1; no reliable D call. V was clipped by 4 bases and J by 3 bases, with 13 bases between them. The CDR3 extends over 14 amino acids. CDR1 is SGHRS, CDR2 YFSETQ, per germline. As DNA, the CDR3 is TGCGCCAGCAGCCAGGCGTCCTGGGACACTGAAGCTTTCTTT. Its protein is CASSQASWDTEAFF. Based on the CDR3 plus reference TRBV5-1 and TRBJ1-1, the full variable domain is KAGVTQTPRYLIKTRGQQVTLSCSPISGHRSVSWYQQTPGQGLQFLFEYFSETQRNKGNFPGRFSGRQFSNSRSEMNVSTLELGDSALYLCASSQASWDTEAFFGQGTRLTVV.

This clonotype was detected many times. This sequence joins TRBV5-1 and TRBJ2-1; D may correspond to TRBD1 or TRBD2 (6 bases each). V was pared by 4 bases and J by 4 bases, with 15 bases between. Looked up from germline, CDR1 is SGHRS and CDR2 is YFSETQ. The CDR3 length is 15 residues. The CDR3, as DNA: TGCGCCAGCAGCGACGAAGGGGGGAAATACAATGAGCAGTTCTTC. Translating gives CASSDEGGKYNEQFF.

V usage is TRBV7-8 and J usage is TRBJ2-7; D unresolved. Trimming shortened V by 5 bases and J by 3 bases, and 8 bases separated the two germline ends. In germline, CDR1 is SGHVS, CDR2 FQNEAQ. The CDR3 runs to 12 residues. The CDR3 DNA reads TGTGCCAGCAGCGAGAGAGACTACGAGCAGTACTTC. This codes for CASSERDYEQYF. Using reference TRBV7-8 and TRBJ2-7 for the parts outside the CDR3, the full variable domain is GAGVSQSPRYKVAKRGQDVALRCDPISGHVSLFWYQQALGQGPEFLTYFQNEAQLDKSGLPSDRFFAERPEGSVSTLKIQRTQQEDSAVYLCASSERDYEQYFGPGTRLTVT.